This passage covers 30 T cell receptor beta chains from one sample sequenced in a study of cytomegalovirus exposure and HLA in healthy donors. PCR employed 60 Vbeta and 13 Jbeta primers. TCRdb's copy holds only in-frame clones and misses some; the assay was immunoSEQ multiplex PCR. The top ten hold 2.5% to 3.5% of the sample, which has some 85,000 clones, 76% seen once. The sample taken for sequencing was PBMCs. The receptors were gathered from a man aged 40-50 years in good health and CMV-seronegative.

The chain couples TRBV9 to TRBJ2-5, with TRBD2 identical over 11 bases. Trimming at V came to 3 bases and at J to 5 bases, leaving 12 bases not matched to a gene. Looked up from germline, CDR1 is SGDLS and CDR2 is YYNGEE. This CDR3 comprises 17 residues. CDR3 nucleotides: TGTGCCAGCAGCGCCGATAGCGGGGGGGTTTTAGGCGAGACCCAGTACTTC. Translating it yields CASSADSGGVLGETQYF.

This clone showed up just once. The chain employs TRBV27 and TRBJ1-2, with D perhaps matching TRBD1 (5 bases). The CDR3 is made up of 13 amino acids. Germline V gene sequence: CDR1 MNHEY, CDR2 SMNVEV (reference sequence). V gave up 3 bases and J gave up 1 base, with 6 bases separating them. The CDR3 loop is CASSLTVNYGYTF. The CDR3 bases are TGTGCCAGCAGTTTGACAGTTAACTATGGCTACACCTTC.

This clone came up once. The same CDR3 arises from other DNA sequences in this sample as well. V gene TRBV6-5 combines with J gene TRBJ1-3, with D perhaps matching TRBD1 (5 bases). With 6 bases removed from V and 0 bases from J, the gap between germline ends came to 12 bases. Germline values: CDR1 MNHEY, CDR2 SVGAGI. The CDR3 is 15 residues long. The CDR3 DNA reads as TGTGCCAGCAGCCGCGGGACTGCCTCTGGAAACACCATATATTTT. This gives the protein CASSRGTASGNTIYF.

CDR3 DNA: TGTGCCAGCAGCCGCGGGACAGGGAACACTGAAGCTTTCTTT. This translates into CASSRGTGNTEAFF. The chain combines TRBV7-2 with TRBJ1-1; 8 positions match TRBD1. Germline CDR1 is SGHTA and CDR2 is FQGNSA. Losses at the gene ends were 5 bases for V and 1 base for J; bases not matched to a gene: 3. The CDR3 extends over 14 amino acids.

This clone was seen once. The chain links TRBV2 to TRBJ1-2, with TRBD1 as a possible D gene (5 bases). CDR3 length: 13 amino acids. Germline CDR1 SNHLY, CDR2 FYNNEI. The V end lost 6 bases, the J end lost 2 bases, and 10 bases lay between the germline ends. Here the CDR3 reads CASRDQGNYGYTF. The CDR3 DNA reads TGTGCCAGCAGGGACCAGGGAAACTATGGCTACACCTTC.

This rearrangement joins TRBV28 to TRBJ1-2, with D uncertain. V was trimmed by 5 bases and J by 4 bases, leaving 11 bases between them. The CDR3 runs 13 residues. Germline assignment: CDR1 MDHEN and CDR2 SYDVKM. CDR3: CASSRVSGYGYTF. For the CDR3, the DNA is TGTGCCAGCAGTCGCGTGAGCGGCTATGGCTACACCTTC.

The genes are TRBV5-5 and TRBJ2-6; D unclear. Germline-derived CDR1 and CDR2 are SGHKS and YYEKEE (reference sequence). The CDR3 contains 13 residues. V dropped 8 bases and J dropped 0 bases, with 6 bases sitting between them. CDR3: CASFVSGANVLTF. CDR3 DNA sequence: TGTGCCAGTTTCGTCTCTGGGGCCAACGTCCTGACTTTC.

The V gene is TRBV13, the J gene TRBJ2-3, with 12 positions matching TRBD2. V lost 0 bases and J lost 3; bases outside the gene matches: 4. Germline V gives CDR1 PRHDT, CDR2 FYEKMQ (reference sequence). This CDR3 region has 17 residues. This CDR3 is CASSLGASGGGTDTQYF. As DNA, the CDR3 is TGTGCCAGCAGCTTAGGGGCTAGCGGGGGGGGAACAGATACGCAGTATTTT.

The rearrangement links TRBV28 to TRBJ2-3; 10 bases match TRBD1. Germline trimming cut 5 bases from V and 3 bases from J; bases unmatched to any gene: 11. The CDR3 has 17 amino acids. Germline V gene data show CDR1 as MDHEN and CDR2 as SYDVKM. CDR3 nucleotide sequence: TGTGCCAGCAGTACTCAACGGACAGGGGGAAGAACAGATACGCAGTATTTT. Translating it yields CASSTQRTGGRTDTQYF. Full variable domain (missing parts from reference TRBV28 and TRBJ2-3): DVKVTQSSRYLVKRTGEKVFLECVQDMDHENMFWYRQDPGLGLRLIYFSYDVKMKEKGDIPEGYSVSREKKERFSLILESASTNQTSMYLCASSTQRTGGRTDTQYFGPGTRLTVL.

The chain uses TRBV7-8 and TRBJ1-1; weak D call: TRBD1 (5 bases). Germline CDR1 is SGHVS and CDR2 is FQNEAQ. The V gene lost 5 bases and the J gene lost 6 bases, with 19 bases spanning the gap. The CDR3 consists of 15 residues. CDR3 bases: TGTGCCAGCAGCCCCCAGTGGGGGGTAAAGGCTGAAGCTTTCTTT. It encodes CASSPQWGVKAEAFF. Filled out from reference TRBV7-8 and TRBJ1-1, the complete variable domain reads GAGVSQSPRYKVAKRGQDVALRCDPISGHVSLFWYQQALGQGPEFLTYFQNEAQLDKSGLPSDRFFAERPEGSVSTLKIQRTQQEDSAVYLCASSPQWGVKAEAFFGQGTRLTVV.

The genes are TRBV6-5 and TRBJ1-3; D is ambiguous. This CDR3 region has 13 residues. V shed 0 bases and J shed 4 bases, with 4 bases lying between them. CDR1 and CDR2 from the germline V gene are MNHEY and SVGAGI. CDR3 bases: TGTGCCAGCAGTTACTCGAGCGGAAACACCATATATTTT. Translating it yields CASSYSSGNTIYF.

In nucleotides, the CDR3 is TGTGCCAGCCGACCCGAGGTGGGCAGGGGTGGATACGAGCAGTACTTC. It yields the protein CASRPEVGRGGYEQYF. The V and J genes are TRBV19 and TRBJ2-7, with a tentative D call TRBD1 (6 bases). Looked up from germline, CDR1 is LNHDA and CDR2 is SQIVND (reference sequence). Between the trimmed V and J ends, which lost 9 bases and 4 bases, there was a span of 25 bases. The CDR3 runs 16 residues.

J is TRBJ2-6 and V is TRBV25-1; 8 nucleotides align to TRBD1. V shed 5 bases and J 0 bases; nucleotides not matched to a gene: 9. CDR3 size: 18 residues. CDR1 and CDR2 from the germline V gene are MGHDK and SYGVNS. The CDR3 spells CASSNPQGAGSGANVLTF. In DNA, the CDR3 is TGTGCCAGCAGTAACCCGCAGGGGGCCGGCTCTGGGGCCAACGTCCTGACTTTC.

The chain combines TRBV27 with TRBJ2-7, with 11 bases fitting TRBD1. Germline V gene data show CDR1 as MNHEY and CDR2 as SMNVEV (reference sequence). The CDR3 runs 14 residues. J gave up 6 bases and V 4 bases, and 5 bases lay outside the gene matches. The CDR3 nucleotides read TGTGCCAGCAGTTGGACAGGGGGCGTAGCCGAGCAGTACTTC. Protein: CASSWTGGVAEQYF.

In DNA form, the CDR3 reads TGTGCCAGCAGCGGGAGGGGGGGAGGAGAGACCCAGTACTTC. As protein: CASSGRGGGETQYF. This chain uses TRBV2 with TRBJ2-5; the match to TRBD2 covers 8 bases. J lost 4 bases, V lost 6 bases, and 7 bases had no gene match. The CDR3 runs to 14 residues. Germline assignment: CDR1 SNHLY and CDR2 FYNNEI.

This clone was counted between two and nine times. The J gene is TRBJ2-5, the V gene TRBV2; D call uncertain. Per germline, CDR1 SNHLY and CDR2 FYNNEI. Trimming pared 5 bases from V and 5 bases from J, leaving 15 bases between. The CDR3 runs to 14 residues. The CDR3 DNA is TGTGCCAGCAGTAAAATGACGGAGTCGGAGACCCAGTACTTC. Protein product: CASSKMTESETQYF.

The CDR3 here is CASSLEERGSYNEQFF. In nucleotides, the CDR3 is TGTGCCAGCAGCTTAGAAGAGCGCGGGTCCTACAATGAGCAGTTCTTC. V is TRBV11-2 and J is TRBJ2-1, with a possible D match to TRBD2 (5 bases). Trimming stripped 0 bases from V and 1 base from J, with 10 bases between. The CDR3 loop spans 16 amino acids. Germline CDR1 and CDR2: SGHAT and FQNNGV.

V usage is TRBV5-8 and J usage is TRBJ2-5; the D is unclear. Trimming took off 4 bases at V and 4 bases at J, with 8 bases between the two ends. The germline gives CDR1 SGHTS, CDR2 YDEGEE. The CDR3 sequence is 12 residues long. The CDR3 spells CASSPQRETQYF. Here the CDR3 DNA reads TGTGCCAGCAGCCCCCAGCGAGAGACCCAGTACTTC.

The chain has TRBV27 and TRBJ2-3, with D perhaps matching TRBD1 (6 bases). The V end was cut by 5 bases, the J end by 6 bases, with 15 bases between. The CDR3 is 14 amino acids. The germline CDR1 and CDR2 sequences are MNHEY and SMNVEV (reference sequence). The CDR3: CASSTPGGMDTQYF. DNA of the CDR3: TGTGCCAGCAGTACTCCTGGGGGCATGGATACGCAGTATTTT.

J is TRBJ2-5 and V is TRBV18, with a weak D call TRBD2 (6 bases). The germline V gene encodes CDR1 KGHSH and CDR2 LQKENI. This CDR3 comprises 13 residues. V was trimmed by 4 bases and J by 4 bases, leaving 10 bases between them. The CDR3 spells CASSRPGGETQYF. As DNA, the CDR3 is TGTGCCAGCTCACGACCCGGGGGAGAGACCCAGTACTTC.

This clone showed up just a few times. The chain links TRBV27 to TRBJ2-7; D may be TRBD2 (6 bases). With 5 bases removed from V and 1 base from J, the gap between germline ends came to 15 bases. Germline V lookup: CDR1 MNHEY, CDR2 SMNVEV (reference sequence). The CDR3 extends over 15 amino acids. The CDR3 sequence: CASSAGTDFSYEQYF. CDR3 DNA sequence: TGTGCCAGCAGTGCCGGGACTGACTTTTCCTACGAGCAGTACTTC.

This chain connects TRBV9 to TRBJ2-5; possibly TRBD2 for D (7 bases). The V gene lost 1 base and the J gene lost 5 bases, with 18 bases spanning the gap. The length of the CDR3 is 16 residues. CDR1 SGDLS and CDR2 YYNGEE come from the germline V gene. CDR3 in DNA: TGTGCCAGCAGCGTAATGGTGGGGGGGGGCATGGAGACCCAGTACTTC. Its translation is CASSVMVGGGMETQYF.

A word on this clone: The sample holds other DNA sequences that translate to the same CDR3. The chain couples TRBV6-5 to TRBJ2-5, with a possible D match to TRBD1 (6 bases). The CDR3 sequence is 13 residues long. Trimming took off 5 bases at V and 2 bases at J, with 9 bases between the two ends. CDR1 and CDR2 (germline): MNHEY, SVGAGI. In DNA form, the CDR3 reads TGTGCCAGCAGTAGGACAGTTCAAGAGACCCAGTACTTC. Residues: CASSRTVQETQYF.

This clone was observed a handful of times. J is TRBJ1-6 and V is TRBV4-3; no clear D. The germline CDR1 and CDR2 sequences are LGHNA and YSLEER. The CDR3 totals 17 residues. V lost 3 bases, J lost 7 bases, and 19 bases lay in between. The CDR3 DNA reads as TGCGCCAGCAGCCACCGCCCAGACGGCGCGGGGAATTCACCCCTCCACTTT. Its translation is CASSHRPDGAGNSPLHF.

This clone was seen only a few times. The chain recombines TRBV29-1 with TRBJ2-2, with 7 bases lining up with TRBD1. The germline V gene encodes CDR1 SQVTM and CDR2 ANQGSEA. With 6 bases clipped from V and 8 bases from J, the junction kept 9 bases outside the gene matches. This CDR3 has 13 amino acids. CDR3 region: CSVTTGSKGELFF. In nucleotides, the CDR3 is TGCAGCGTAACGACAGGGTCGAAGGGGGAGCTGTTTTTT.

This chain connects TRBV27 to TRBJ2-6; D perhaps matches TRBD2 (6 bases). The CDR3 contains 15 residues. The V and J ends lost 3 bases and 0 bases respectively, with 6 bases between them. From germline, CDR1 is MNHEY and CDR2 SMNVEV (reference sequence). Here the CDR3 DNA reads TGTGCCAGCAGTTTCGGGGGCTCTGGGGCCAACGTCCTGACTTTC. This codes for CASSFGGSGANVLTF.

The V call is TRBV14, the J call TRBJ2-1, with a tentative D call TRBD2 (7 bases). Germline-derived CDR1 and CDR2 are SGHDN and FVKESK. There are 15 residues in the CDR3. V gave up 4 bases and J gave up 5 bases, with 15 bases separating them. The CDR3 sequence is CASSLVGRGDNEQFF. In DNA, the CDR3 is TGTGCCAGCAGCCTCGTTGGGAGGGGGGACAATGAGCAGTTCTTC. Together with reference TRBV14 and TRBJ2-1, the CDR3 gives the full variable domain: EAGVTQFPSHSVIEKGQTVTLRCDPISGHDNLYWYRRVMGKEIKFLLHFVKESKQDESGMPNNRFLAERTGGTYSTLKVQPAELEDSGVYFCASSLVGRGDNEQFFGPGTRLTVL.

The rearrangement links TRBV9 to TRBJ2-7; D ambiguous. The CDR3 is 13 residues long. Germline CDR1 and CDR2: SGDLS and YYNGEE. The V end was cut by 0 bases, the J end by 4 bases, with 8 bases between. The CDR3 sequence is CASSVGPTYEQYF. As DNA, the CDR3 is TGTGCCAGCAGCGTAGGTCCTACTTACGAGCAGTACTTC.

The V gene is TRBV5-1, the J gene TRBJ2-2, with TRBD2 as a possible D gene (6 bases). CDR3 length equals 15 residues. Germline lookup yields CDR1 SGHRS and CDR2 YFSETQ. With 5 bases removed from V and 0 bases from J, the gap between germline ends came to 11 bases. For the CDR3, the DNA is TGCGCCAGCAGTCGGAGGGACGCGAACACCGGGGAGCTGTTTTTT. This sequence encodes CASSRRDANTGELFF.

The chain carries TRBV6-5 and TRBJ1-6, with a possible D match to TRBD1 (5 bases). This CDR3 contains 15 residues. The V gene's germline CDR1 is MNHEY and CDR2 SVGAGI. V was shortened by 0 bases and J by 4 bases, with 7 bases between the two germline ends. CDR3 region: CASSYSEGYNSPLHF. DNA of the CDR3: TGTGCCAGCAGTTACTCGGAGGGGTATAATTCACCCCTCCACTTT.